This T cell receptor beta chain was found in a study of CD8 T cells in Susac syndrome. With random hexamers, reverse transcription was performed on roughly 0.5 to 1 ug of RNA. Amplification of TCR beta CDR3 was carried out by immunoSEQ multiplex PCR, which covered 54 Vbeta and 13 Jbeta segments. Using its own MiXCR run on the immunoSEQ multiplex PCR reads, TCRdb lists one record per CDR3 protein. Here the sample spans around 270,000 distinct CDR3 sequences, approximately 85% being singletons. This clonotype was observed once. The specimen was CD8+ T cells from PBMCs. The receptor was derived from a human donor with multiple sclerosis.

CDR3 DNA: TGCAGTGCTAGAGATCCCCGCGGGACAGGGCTTTACGAGCAGTACTTC. It yields the protein CSARDPRGTGLYEQYF. The rearrangement links TRBV20-1 to TRBJ2-7; 9 bases fit TRBD1. CDR3 length: 16 residues. V trimming: 0 bases; J trimming: 4 bases; junction bases outside the gene matches: 10. Germline V gene lookup returns CDR1 DFQATT and CDR2 SNEGSKA (reference sequence).